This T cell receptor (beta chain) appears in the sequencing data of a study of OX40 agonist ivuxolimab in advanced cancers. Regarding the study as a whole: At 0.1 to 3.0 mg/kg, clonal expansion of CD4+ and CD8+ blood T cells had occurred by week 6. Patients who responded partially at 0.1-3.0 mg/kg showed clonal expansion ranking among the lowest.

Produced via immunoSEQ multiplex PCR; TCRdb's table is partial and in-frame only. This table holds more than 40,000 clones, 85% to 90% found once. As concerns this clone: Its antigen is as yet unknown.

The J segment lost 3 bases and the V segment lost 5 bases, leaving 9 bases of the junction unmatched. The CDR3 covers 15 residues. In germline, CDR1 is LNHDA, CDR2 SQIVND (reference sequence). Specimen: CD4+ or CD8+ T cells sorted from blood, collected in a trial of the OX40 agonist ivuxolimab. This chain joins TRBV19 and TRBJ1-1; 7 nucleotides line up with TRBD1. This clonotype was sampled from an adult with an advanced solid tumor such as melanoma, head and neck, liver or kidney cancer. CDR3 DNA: TGTGCCAGTAGTGGAAAATACAGGGGAGACACTGAAGCTTTCTTT. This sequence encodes CASSGKYRGDTEAFF.